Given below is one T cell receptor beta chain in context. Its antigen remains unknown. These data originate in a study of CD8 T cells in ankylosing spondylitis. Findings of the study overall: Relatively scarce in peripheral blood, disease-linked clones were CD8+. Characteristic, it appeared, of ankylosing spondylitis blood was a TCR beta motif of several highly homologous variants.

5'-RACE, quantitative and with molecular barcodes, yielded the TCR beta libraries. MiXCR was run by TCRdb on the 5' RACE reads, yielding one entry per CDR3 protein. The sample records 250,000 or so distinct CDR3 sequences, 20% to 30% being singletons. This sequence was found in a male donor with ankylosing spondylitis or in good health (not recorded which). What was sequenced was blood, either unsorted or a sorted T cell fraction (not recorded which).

The CDR3 reads CASSPLFRASGGRETQYF. CDR3 DNA: TGTGCCAGCAGCCCTCTATTTCGGGCTAGCGGGGGAAGGGAGACCCAGTACTTC. The gene calls are TRBV7-8 and TRBJ2-5, with 10 bases aligning to TRBD2. The length of the CDR3 is 18 residues. Germline-derived CDR1 and CDR2 are SGHVS and FQNEAQ. Unmatched junction bases numbered 17, after V lost 5 bases and J lost 5 bases. The variable domain in full, with the rest retrieved from reference TRBV7-8 and TRBJ2-5, is GAGVSQSPRYKVAKRGQDVALRCDPISGHVSLFWYQQALGQGPEFLTYFQNEAQLDKSGLPSDRFFAERPEGSVSTLKIQRTQQEDSAVYLCASSPLFRASGGRETQYFGPGTRLLVL.